This is a list of T cell receptor beta chains from one sample in a study of vaccination effects on CD4 cells after COVID-19. Method: immunoSEQ multiplex PCR; TCRdb's copy keeps in-frame clones and lacks some. The sample holds more than 15,000 clones, around 70% seen once. These receptors' antigens are unknown. The input for sequencing was CD4+ T cells from PBMCs cultured with SARS-CoV-2 spike peptides, taken after COVID-19 vaccination. These receptors all stem from a human donor who received a COVID-19 vaccine. The CDR3 runs from the conserved cysteine through the conserved F or W. A D gene is named only where the DNA matches it firmly. Size tells how often a clone was seen (once, few, many) or the class of an expanded clone, and some rows leave it out.

TRBD2 | TRBJ2-1 | TRBV15 | - | CATSREVGGPPSLGGSSYNEQFF | TGTGCCACCAGCAGAGAGGTTGGAGGCCCCCCCTCCCTCGGCGGGAGCTCCTACAATGAGCAGTTCTTC
- | TRBJ1-5 | TRBV27 | few | CASSPGWGQPQHF | TGTGCCAGCAGTCCGGGTTGGGGTCAGCCCCAGCATTTT
- | TRBJ1-5 | TRBV2 | - | CASSRTVNSNQPQHF | TGTGCCAGCAGCAGGACAGTCAATAGCAATCAGCCCCAGCATTTT
- | TRBJ2-5 | TRBV5-5 | few | CASSLAWSQETQYF | TGTGCCAGCAGCTTGGCCTGGAGCCAAGAGACCCAGTACTTC
- | TRBJ1-5 | TRBV4-1 | few | CASSQAGAGSNQPQHF | TGCGCCAGCAGCCAAGCTGGGGCGGGTAGCAATCAGCCCCAGCATTTT
- | TRBJ2-5 | TRBV6-2/TRBV6-3 | - | CASSYGLQQQYQETQYF | TGTGCCAGCAGTTATGGGTTGCAGCAGCAGTACCAAGAGACCCAGTACTTC
- | TRBJ2-3 | TRBV4-1 | once | CASSQERLGRVDTQYF | TGCGCCAGCAGCCAAGAAAGGCTCGGCAGGGTAGATACGCAGTATTTT
TRBD1 | TRBJ1-6 | TRBV4-3 | - | CASSQSQAGTANSPLHF | TGCGCCAGCAGCCAGTCTCAGGCCGGGACAGCAAATTCACCCCTCCACTTT
- | TRBJ1-1 | TRBV10-3 | medium-sized | CAISDPGTQINTEAFF | TGTGCCATCAGTGACCCCGGGACACAAATAAACACTGAAGCTTTCTTT
- | TRBJ2-7 | TRBV2 | - | CASARTVYEQYF | TGTGCCAGCGCCCGGACAGTTTACGAGCAGTACTTC
TRBD2 | TRBJ2-3 | TRBV4-3 | - | CASSRKPQRGGTTDTQYF | TGCGCCAGCAGCCGCAAGCCCCAGCGGGGAGGGACGACAGATACGCAGTATTTT
- | TRBJ1-6 | TRBV5-1 | - | CASSFGSRSAGYSPLHF | TGCGCCAGCAGCTTTGGGAGCCGATCAGCGGGCTATTCACCCCTCCACTTT
- | TRBJ1-1 | TRBV6-2/TRBV6-3 | once | CASSYGPGRRNTEAFF | TGTGCCAGCAGTTACGGGCCGGGACGGCGGAACACTGAAGCTTTCTTT
- | TRBJ1-1 | TRBV6-1 | - | CASSEGGSTVGWDFF | TGTGCCAGCAGTGAGGGAGGGTCTACAGTCGGGTGGGATTTCTTT
TRBD1 | TRBJ2-6 | TRBV18 | - | CASSPRGGVRDSPWFGANVLTF | TGTGCCAGCTCACCCCGTGGTGGGGTCAGGGACAGTCCCTGGTTTGGGGCCAACGTCCTGACTTTC
TRBD1 | TRBJ1-4 | TRBV6-1 | once | CASKTGVEKLFF | TGTGCCAGCAAAACAGGGGTTGAAAAACTGTTTTTT
TRBD2 | TRBJ2-6 | TRBV6-1 | - | CASSERGGSGANVLTF | TGTGCCAGCAGTGAAAGAGGCGGGAGTGGGGCCAACGTCCTGACTTTC
- | TRBJ2-5 | TRBV30 | once | CAWSGAPQGRGETQYF | TGTGCCTGGAGTGGCGCCCCCCAGGGAAGGGGAGAGACCCAGTACTTC
- | TRBJ2-4 | TRBV5-6 | - | CASRMGPELAKNIQYF | TGTGCCAGCAGGATGGGGCCCGAGCTAGCCAAAAACATTCAGTACTTC
- | TRBJ2-2 | TRBV9 | - | CASSVGGAEGELFF | TGTGCCAGCAGCGTAGGGGGGGCTGAGGGGGAGCTGTTTTTT
- | TRBJ1-2 | TRBV27 | - | CASSLGRPYGYTF | TGTGCCAGCTCTCTTGGCCGTCCCTATGGCTACACCTTC
- | TRBJ2-5 | TRBV12-3/TRBV12-4 | - | CASSRTTEETQYF | TGTGCCAGCAGCCGGACTACCGAAGAGACCCAGTACTTC
- | TRBJ2-2 | TRBV3-1/TRBV3-2 | medium-sized | CASSQAAGRGELFF | TGTGCCAGCAGCCAAGCTGCCGGGCGGGGGGAGCTGTTTTTT
- | TRBJ1-3 | TRBV2 | few | CASSEFDRGNTIYF | TGTGCCAGCAGTGAATTTGACAGGGGAAACACCATATATTTT
- | TRBJ2-2 | TRBV7-2 | - | CASSLGQGHGELFF | TGTGCCAGCAGCTTGGGGCAGGGGCACGGGGAGCTGTTTTTT
- | TRBJ1-2 | TRBV12-3/TRBV12-4 | - | CASSLQGGGYTF | TGTGCCAGCAGCTTACAGGGAGGAGGCTACACCTTC
TRBD2 | TRBJ2-7 | TRBV29-1 | - | CSVDRLGHSGRSYEQYF | TGCAGCGTTGACCGTCTAGGGCATAGCGGGCGATCCTACGAGCAGTACTTC
- | TRBJ2-1 | TRBV4-2 | large | CASSQAWGTYNEQFF | TGTGCCAGCAGCCAAGCCTGGGGGACCTACAATGAGCAGTTCTTC
TRBD1 | TRBJ1-1 | TRBV3-1/TRBV3-2 | - | CASSQGQGEAFF | TGTGCCAGCAGCCAGGGACAGGGGGAAGCTTTCTTT
- | TRBJ2-3 | TRBV19 | - | CASSIGYADTQYF | TGTGCCAGTAGTATCGGATACGCAGATACGCAGTATTTT
TRBD1 | TRBJ1-2 | TRBV7-9 | - | CASDRVGKDGYTF | TGTGCCAGCGACAGGGTCGGTAAGGATGGCTACACCTTC
- | TRBJ1-1 | TRBV2 | - | CASIRAGSTEAFF | TGTGCCAGCATCCGGGCGGGGAGCACTGAAGCTTTCTTT
- | TRBJ2-1 | TRBV28 | - | CATNPAGPYNEQFF | TGTGCCACCAACCCGGCAGGACCATACAATGAGCAGTTCTTC
- | TRBJ2-7 | TRBV6-2/TRBV6-3 | - | CASIPPNSYEQYF | TGTGCCAGCATCCCCCCAAACTCCTACGAGCAGTACTTC
- | TRBJ1-4 | TRBV6-5 | - | CASSTRRVPNEKLFF | TGTGCCAGCAGTACCCGCAGGGTACCTAATGAAAAACTGTTTTTT
- | TRBJ2-5 | TRBV11-3 | - | CASSPDLGETQYF | TGTGCCAGCAGCCCGGACCTAGGGGAGACCCAGTACTTC
- | TRBJ2-5 | TRBV12-3/TRBV12-4 | - | CASSGSGAETQYF | TGTGCCAGCAGTGGATCAGGGGCGGAGACCCAGTACTTC
- | TRBJ1-2 | TRBV18 | medium-sized | CASSPEAGLNYGYTF | TGTGCCAGCTCACCAGAGGCCGGGCTAAACTATGGCTACACCTTC
- | TRBJ2-7 | TRBV30 | - | CAWSVKRGTPSYEQYF | TGTGCCTGGAGTGTAAAACGCGGGACCCCCTCCTACGAGCAGTACTTC
TRBD1 | TRBJ1-5 | TRBV28 | once | CASSLTGTGGSLGQPQHF | TGTGCCAGCAGTTTGACCGGGACAGGGGGCTCGTTGGGTCAGCCCCAGCATTTT
- | TRBJ2-1 | TRBV18 | - | CASSPEAEQFF | TGTGCCAGCTCACCAGAGGCAGAGCAGTTCTTC